Sequencing of this T cell receptor beta chain was carried out in a study of beta chain features in type 1 diabetes. Study-wide results and caveats: Whether HLA type affects TCRB rearrangement stayed undetermined in the present work. Reduced insertions and increased deletions marked VDJ junctions in type 1 diabetes patients. Highly expressing activated T cells could be over-counted with a cDNA template.

As regards this clone: Its target is unknown.

CDR3 length: 14 amino acids. Trimming took off 0 bases at V and 8 bases at J, with 14 bases between the two ends. CDR1 SGHRS and CDR2 YFSETQ come from the germline V gene. Expressed TCRB transcripts were sequenced, since all the RNA that had been isolated was reverse transcribed. Only in-frame clones appear in the TCRdb table, and some are missing; sequencing was by immunoSEQ multiplex PCR. The sample contains 150,000 or so clones, 9% to 10% of which appear only once. All sorted populations exceeded 95% purity. This sequence was found in a woman aged 18 to 35 in good health. The V and J genes are TRBV5-1 and TRBJ1-2; TRBD1 is a possible D gene (5 bases). Sequenced: central memory CD4+ T cells from blood. CDR3 loop: CASSLEGREGGYTF. The DNA of the CDR3 is TGCGCCAGCAGCTTGGAGGGACGGGAGGGAGGCTACACCTTC.